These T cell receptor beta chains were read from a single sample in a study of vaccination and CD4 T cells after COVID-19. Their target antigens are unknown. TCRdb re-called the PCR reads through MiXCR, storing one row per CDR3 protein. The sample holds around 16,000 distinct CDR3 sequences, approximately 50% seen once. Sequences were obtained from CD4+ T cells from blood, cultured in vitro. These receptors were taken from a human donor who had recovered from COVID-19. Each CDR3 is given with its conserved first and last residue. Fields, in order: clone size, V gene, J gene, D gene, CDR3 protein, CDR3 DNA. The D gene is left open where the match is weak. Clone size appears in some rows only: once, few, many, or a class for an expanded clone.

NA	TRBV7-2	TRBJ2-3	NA	CASSLGSGADTQYF	TGTGCCAGCAGTTTAGGATCAGGGGCGGATACGCAGTATTTT
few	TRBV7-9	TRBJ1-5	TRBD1	CASSPGQGAQPQHF	TGTGCCAGCAGCCCGGGACAGGGGGCTCAGCCCCAGCATTTT
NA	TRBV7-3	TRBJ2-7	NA	CASSAVGTSYEQYF	TGTGCCAGCAGCGCCGTCGGGACTTCCTACGAGCAGTACTTC
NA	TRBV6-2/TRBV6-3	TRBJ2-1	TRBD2	CASSSLAGYLNEQFF	TGTGCCAGCAGTTCCCTAGCGGGGTACCTCAATGAGCAGTTCTTC
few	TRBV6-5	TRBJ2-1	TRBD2	CASSYSPTSGIYNEQFF	TGTGCCAGCAGTTACTCGCCCACTAGCGGGATCTACAATGAGCAGTTCTTC
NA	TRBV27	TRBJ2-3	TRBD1	CASSIRPGQGKGTQYF	TGTGCCAGCAGTATCCGACCGGGACAGGGAAAAGGAACGCAGTATTTT
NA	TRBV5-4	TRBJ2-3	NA	CASSSPAGPDTQYF	TGTGCCAGCAGCTCACCAGCGGGTCCAGATACGCAGTATTTT
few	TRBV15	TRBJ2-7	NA	CATSTVTETLYYEQYF	TGTGCCACCAGCACTGTTACGGAGACCCTTTACTACGAGCAGTACTTC
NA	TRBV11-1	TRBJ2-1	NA	CASSYGTDYNEQFF	TGTGCCAGCAGCTACGGGACTGATTACAATGAGCAGTTCTTC
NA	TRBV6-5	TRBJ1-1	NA	CASSYSYLNTEAFF	TGTGCCAGCAGTTACTCGTATCTGAACACTGAAGCTTTCTTT
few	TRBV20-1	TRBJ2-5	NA	CSARGPTGIGTQYF	TGCAGTGCTCGGGGACCAACGGGTATAGGGACCCAGTACTTC
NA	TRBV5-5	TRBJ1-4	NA	CASSLYTDNEKLFF	TGTGCCAGCAGCTTGTATACAGATAATGAAAAACTGTTTTTT
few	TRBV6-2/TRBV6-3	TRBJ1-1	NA	CASSMGTMGMNTEAFF	TGTGCCAGCAGCATGGGGACCATGGGAATGAACACTGAAGCTTTCTTT
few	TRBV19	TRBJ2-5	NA	CASSIVPRGLETQYF	TGTGCCAGTAGTATAGTTCCCCGCGGTCTGGAGACCCAGTACTTC
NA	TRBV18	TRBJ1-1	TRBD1	CASSLRQGTTEAFF	TGTGCCAGCTCACTTCGACAGGGGACCACTGAAGCTTTCTTT
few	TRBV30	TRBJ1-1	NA	CAWSVWDSPNTEAFF	TGTGCCTGGAGTGTATGGGACTCTCCGAACACTGAAGCTTTCTTT
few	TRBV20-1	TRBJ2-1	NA	CSARDPRLTYNEQFF	TGCAGTGCTAGAGATCCCCGGTTAACCTACAATGAGCAGTTCTTC
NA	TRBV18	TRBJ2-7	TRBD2	CASSPATSAKAYEQYF	TGTGCCAGCTCACCAGCTACTAGCGCAAAAGCCTACGAGCAGTACTTC
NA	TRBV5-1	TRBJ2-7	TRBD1	CASSLVGQVYEQYF	TGCGCCAGCAGCTTGGTGGGACAGGTCTACGAGCAGTACTTC
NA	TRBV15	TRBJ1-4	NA	CATSRDTRSTYHF	TGTGCCACCAGCAGAGATACAAGGAGCACCTATCATTTT
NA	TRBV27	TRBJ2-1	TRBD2	CASTSGRRGSYNEQFF	TGTGCCAGCACGAGCGGGAGGCGAGGATCCTACAATGAGCAGTTCTTC
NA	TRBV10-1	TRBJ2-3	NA	CASRYRAHGTDTQYF	TGCGCCAGCAGGTACAGGGCCCACGGCACAGATACGCAGTATTTT
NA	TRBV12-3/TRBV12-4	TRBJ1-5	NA	CASSFQGSNQPQHF	TGTGCCAGCAGTTTTCAGGGTAGCAATCAGCCCCAGCATTTT
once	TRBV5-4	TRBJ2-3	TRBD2	CASSRGVDTQYF	TGTGCCAGCAGCCGGGGGGTAGATACGCAGTATTTT
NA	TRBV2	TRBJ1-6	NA	CASSEAPRTINSPLHF	TGTGCCAGCAGTGAAGCGCCCAGGACCATTAATTCACCCCTCCACTTT
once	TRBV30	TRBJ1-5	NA	CAWSVGVGANQPQHF	TGTGCCTGGAGTGTAGGTGTAGGAGCCAATCAGCCCCAGCATTTT
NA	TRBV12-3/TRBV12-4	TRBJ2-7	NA	CASSVKYEQYF	TGTGCCAGCAGTGTAAAATACGAGCAGTACTTC
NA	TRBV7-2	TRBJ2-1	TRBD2	CASSQISGTTYNEQFF	TGTGCCAGCAGTCAAATTAGCGGGACGACCTACAATGAGCAGTTCTTC
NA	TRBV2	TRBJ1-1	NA	CASTPKGWGTTEAFF	TGTGCCAGCACTCCAAAGGGGTGGGGGACCACTGAAGCTTTCTTT
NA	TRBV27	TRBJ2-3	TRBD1	CASSLGAETGGVGTDTQYF	TGTGCCAGCAGTTTAGGGGCGGAGACAGGGGGCGTGGGGACAGATACGCAGTATTTT
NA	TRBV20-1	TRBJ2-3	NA	CSASWGTMSTDTQYF	TGCAGTGCGTCTTGGGGGACCATGAGCACAGATACGCAGTATTTT
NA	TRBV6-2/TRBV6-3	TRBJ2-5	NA	CASSYPRETQYF	TGTGCCAGCAGTTACCCACGCGAGACCCAGTACTTC
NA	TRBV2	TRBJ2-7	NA	CASIRLTSGGGEQYF	TGTGCCAGCATCCGCTTAACGAGCGGAGGGGGGGAGCAGTACTTC
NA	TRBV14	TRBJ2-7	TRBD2	CASSQDRGGTEQYF	TGTGCCAGCAGCCAAGATCGGGGGGGGACCGAGCAGTACTTC
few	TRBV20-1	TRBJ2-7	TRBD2	CSATGGAGVFMWSYEQYF	TGCAGTGCAACCGGAGGGGCGGGAGTTTTCATGTGGTCCTACGAGCAGTACTTC
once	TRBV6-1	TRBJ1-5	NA	CASSEAGMDQPQHF	TGTGCCAGCAGTGAAGCGGGAATGGATCAGCCCCAGCATTTT
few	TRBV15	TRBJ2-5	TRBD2	CATSRDVTSGGARETQYF	TGTGCCACCAGCAGAGATGTGACTAGCGGGGGGGCCAGGGAGACCCAGTACTTC
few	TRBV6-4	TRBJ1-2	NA	CASSQFGGYGYTF	TGTGCCAGCAGCCAATTCGGCGGGTATGGCTACACCTTC
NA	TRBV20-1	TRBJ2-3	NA	CSASPWGDLGTDTQYF	TGCAGTGCTTCCCCCTGGGGGGATTTAGGCACAGATACGCAGTATTTT
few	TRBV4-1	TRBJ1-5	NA	CASSQDPYQPQHF	TGCGCCAGCAGCCAAGATCCATATCAGCCCCAGCATTTT
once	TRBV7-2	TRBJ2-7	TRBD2	CASSQSSGRASEQYF	TGTGCCAGCAGCCAATCTAGCGGGAGGGCAAGCGAGCAGTACTTC
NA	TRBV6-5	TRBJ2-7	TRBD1	CASSYSLRTGYEQYF	TGTGCCAGCAGTTACTCCTTACGGACAGGTTACGAGCAGTACTTC
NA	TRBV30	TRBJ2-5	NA	CAWTMVQETQYF	TGTGCCTGGACGATGGTACAAGAGACCCAGTACTTC
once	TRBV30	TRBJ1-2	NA	CAWALPGGSYGYTF	TGTGCCTGGGCCCTGCCGGGGGGCAGCTATGGCTACACCTTC
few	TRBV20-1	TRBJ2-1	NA	CSAIPSDDKSSYNEQFF	TGCAGTGCTATACCCTCGGACGACAAGAGCTCCTACAATGAGCAGTTCTTC